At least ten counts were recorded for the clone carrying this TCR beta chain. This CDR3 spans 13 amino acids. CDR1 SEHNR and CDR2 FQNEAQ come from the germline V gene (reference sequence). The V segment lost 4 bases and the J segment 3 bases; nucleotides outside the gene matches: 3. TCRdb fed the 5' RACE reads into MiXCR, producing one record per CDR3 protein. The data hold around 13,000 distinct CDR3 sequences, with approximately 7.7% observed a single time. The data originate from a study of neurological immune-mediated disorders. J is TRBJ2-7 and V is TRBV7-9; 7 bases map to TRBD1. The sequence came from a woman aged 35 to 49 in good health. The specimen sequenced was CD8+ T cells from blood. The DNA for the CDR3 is TGTGCCAGCAGCTCGACAGGGTACTACGAGCAGTACTTC. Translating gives CASSSTGYYEQYF.